What follows are 9 T cell receptor beta chains derived from one specimen sequenced in a study of blood T cell dynamics during melanoma immunotherapy (dated by TCRdb to 2018 to 2021). The library relied on the immunoSEQ multiplex PCR assay. TCRdb took this table from immuneACCESS and kept in-frame rearrangements with V and J called. Such tables lack part of the clones; where checked against another copy, unresolved V genes explain under half of the gap, and the rest is unexplained. The sample table shows some 4,500 clones, and around 84% are seen once. The ten largest clonotypes hold about 15% of the sample. Interpreted using the paper, the time point label stands for: pre-treatment baseline. The material was blood, obtained from a patient treated with checkpoint blockade. These receptors were collected from a human donor with melanoma.

V gene TRBV7-9 combines with J gene TRBJ2-5; D may be TRBD1 (5 bases). The J call may be mistaken, given a closer DNA end match to TRBJ2-7. Germline loops: CDR1 SEHNR, CDR2 FQNEAQ (reference sequence). This CDR3 contains 15 residues. The CDR3 here is CASSSSFGAHYEQYF. The CDR3 bases are TGTGCCAGCAGCTCTAGTTTTGGGGCCCACTACGAGCAGTACTTC.

The chain links TRBV5-6 to TRBJ2-7, with D possibly matching TRBD1 (6 bases). CDR1 and CDR2 from the germline V gene are SGHDT and YYEEEE. V lost 0 bases, J lost 5 bases, and 18 bases lay in between. The CDR3 totals 16 residues. The chain's CDR3 is CASSLATGWWGNEQYF. The CDR3 DNA is TGTGCCAGCAGCTTGGCTACAGGGTGGTGGGGTAACGAGCAGTACTTC.

J is TRBJ2-1 and V is TRBV30; 13 bases are shared with TRBD2. J lost 6 bases, V lost 7 bases, and 3 bases had no gene match. Germline V gene lookup returns CDR1 GTSNPN and CDR2 SVGIG (reference sequence). The CDR3 consists of 13 residues. The CDR3 here is CAFTSGRGNEQFF. The CDR3 DNA follows: TGTGCCTTCACTAGCGGGAGGGGCAATGAGCAGTTCTTC. Full variable domain (outside the CDR3, taken from reference TRBV30 and TRBJ2-1): SQTIHQWPATLVQPVGSPLSLECTVEGTSNPNLYWYRQAAGRGLQLLFYSVGIGQISSEVPQNLSASRPQDRQFILSSKKLLLSDSGFYLCAFTSGRGNEQFFGPGTRLTVL.

This sequence joins TRBV19 and TRBJ1-5, with 8 bases matching TRBD1. CDR3 size: 15 residues. The V segment lost 3 bases and the J segment 6 bases; nucleotides outside the gene matches: 7. The germline gives CDR1 LNHDA, CDR2 SQIVND (reference sequence). DNA for the CDR3: TGTGCCAGTAGTATCGGTGTGGACAGGGTTCAGCCCCAGCATTTT. Encoded protein: CASSIGVDRVQPQHF.

This clone was picked up one time. The genes are TRBV6-6 and TRBJ1-5; a possible D gene is TRBD1 (5 bases). Germline CDR1 reads MNHNY; CDR2 reads SVGAGI (reference sequence). V was shortened by 8 bases and J by 2 bases, with 16 bases between the two germline ends. The CDR3 has 15 amino acids. CDR3 nucleotides: TGTGCCAGCGAAAAATCAGGGTCAGGCAATCAGCCCCAGCATTTT. Its translation is CASEKSGSGNQPQHF.

The V gene is TRBV19, the J gene TRBJ2-3, with D perhaps being TRBD1 or TRBD2 (5 bases each). Between the trimmed V and J ends, which lost 3 bases and 2 bases, there was a span of 15 bases. Germline CDR1 reads LNHDA; CDR2 reads SQIVND (reference sequence). CDR3 length: 16 amino acids. For the CDR3, the DNA is TGTGCCAGTAGTATTGGGACCCAAGGCCCCACAGATACGCAGTATTTT. Protein: CASSIGTQGPTDTQYF.

The V and J genes are TRBV18 and TRBJ2-7; D may be TRBD2 (5 bases). From germline, CDR1 is KGHSH and CDR2 LQKENI. This CDR3 comprises 13 residues. Trimming cost V 2 bases and J 6 bases, with 11 bases left between them. The DNA of the CDR3 is TGTGCCAGCTCACCAAGTGCGGGTGTCGAGCAGTACTTC. This translates into CASSPSAGVEQYF.

The chain joins TRBV11-3 to TRBJ2-1; 9 bases fit TRBD2. CDR1 SGHNT and CDR2 YENEEA come from the germline V gene. V was clipped by 5 bases and J by 2 bases; unmatched bases: 7. The CDR3 length is 16 residues. The CDR3 region is CASSPRLAEPYNEQFF. CDR3 bases: TGTGCCAGCAGCCCCCGACTAGCGGAGCCCTACAATGAGCAGTTCTTC.

This clone was picked up a small number of times. The V call is TRBV2, the J call TRBJ1-5; D remains ambiguous. This CDR3 contains 14 residues. V dropped 5 bases and J dropped 2 bases, with 10 bases sitting between them. Germline V CDR1 and CDR2: SNHLY, FYNNEI. CDR3 residues: CASSPLRGNQPQHF. CDR3 nucleotides: TGTGCCAGCAGTCCCCTGAGAGGCAATCAGCCCCAGCATTTT. Based on the CDR3 plus reference TRBV2 and TRBJ1-5, the full variable domain is EPEVTQTPSHQVTQMGQEVILRCVPISNHLYFYWYRQILGQKVEFLVSFYNNEISEKSEIFDDQFSVERPDGSNFTLKIRSTKLEDSAMYFCASSPLRGNQPQHFGDGTRLSIL.